This TCR beta chain was found in a study of cytomegalovirus exposure and HLA in healthy donors. Overall study findings and caveats: Roughly uniform sequencing depth across donors was assumed, possibly incorrectly. As a later analysis showed, several of the most significant clusters appeared to be linked to common viral pathogens.

V gave up 5 bases and J gave up 6 bases, with 17 bases separating them. The length of the CDR3 is 14 residues. The germline V gene encodes CDR1 SGHTA and CDR2 FQGNSA. The PCR contained 60 Vbeta and 13 Jbeta primers. Sequencing was performed with immunoSEQ multiplex PCR; in TCRdb, only in-frame clones are kept and a portion is missing. The table records roughly 75,000 clones, roughly 84% of them present only once. In regard to this clone: What it binds is unknown.

J is TRBJ2-7 and V is TRBV7-2; D possibly corresponds to TRBD2 (7 bases). The receptor was isolated from a man in his 70s in good health and CMV-seropositive. The sequencing sample was made of PBMCs. This CDR3 is CASSINYGGREQYF. The CDR3 region has the DNA TGTGCCAGCAGCATAAACTACGGGGGGCGCGAGCAGTACTTC.